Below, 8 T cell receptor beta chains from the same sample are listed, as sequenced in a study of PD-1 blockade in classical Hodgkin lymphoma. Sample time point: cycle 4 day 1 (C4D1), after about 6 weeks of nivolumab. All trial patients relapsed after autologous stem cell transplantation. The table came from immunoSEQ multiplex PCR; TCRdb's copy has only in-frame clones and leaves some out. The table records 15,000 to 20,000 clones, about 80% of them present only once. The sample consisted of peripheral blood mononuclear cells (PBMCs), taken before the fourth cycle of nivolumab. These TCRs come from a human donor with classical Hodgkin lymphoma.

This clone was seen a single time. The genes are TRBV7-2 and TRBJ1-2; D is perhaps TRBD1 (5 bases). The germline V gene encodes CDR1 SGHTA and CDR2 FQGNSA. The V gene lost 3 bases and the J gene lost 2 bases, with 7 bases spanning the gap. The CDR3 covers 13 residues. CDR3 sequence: CASSFRANYGYTF. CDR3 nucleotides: TGTGCCAGCAGCTTCAGGGCAAACTATGGCTACACCTTC.

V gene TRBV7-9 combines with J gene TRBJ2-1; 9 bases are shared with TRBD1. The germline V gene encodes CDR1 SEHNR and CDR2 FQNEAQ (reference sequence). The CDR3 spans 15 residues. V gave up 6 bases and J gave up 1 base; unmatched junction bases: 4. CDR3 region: CASSMTGGSYNEQFF. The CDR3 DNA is TGTGCCAGCAGTATGACAGGGGGGTCCTACAATGAGCAGTTCTTC.

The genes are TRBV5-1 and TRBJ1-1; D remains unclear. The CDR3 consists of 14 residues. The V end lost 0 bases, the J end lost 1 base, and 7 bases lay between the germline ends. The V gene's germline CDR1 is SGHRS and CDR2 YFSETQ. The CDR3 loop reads CASSLGPGNTEAFF. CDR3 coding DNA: TGCGCCAGCAGCTTGGGTCCCGGGAACACTGAAGCTTTCTTT.

In nucleotides, the CDR3 is TGTGCCAGCACCAATTTAAACGAGCAGTACTTC. Translation gives CASTNLNEQYF. V gene TRBV6-6 combines with J gene TRBJ2-7; D unclear. Trimming stripped 7 bases from V and 5 bases from J, with 9 bases between. The germline V gene has CDR1 MNHNY and CDR2 SVGAGI (reference sequence). CDR3 length: 11 residues.

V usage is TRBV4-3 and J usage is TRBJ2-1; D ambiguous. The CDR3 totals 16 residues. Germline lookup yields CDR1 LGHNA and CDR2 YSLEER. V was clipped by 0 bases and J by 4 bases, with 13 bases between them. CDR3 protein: CASSQDLTVPYNEQFF. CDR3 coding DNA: TGCGCCAGCAGCCAAGATTTAACGGTTCCTTACAATGAGCAGTTCTTC.

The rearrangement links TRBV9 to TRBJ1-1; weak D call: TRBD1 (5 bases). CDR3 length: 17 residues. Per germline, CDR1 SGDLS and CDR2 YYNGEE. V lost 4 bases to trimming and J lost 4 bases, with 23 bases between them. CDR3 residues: CASSTPQGGKLSTEAFF. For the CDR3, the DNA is TGTGCCAGCAGCACCCCCCAGGGCGGGAAATTAAGCACTGAAGCTTTCTTT. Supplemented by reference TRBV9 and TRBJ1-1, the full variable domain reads DSGVTQTPKHLITATGQRVTLRCSPRSGDLSVYWYQQSLDQGLQFLIQYYNGEERAKGNILERFSAQQFPDLHSELNLSSLELGDSALYFCASSTPQGGKLSTEAFFGQGTRLTVV.

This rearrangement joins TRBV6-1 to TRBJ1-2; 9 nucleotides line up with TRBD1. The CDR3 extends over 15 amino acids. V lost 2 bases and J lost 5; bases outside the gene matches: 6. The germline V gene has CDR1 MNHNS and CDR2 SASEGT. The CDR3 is CASSEFGTGLYGYTF. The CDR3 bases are TGTGCCAGCAGTGAATTCGGGACAGGGCTTTATGGCTACACCTTC.

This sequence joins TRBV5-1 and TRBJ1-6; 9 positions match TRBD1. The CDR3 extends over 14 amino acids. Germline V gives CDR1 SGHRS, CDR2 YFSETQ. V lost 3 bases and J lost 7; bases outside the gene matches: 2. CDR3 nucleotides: TGCGCCAGCAGCTGGGACAGGGAGAATTCACCCCTCCACTTT. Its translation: CASSWDRENSPLHF.